This T cell receptor (beta chain) was sequenced for a study of T cell responses to AZD1222 COVID-19 vaccine. Study as a whole: Samples with a second dose at about 4 or about 12 weeks were pooled together.

Overall study findings and caveats: Among those given AZD1222, only 5 to 7 were seropositive at baseline. Clonal diversity was possibly underestimated; the donors were predominantly white British and more often female. Spike-specific TCR breadth rose after two AZD1222 doses, and depth rose as well.

Comments on this clone: The target antigen is unknown.

Looked up from germline, CDR1 is PRHDT and CDR2 is FYEKMQ (reference sequence). The germline V and J ends were trimmed by 5 bases and 3 bases, with 11 bases remaining between them. CDR3 length: 13 amino acids. Here immunoSEQ multiplex PCR was the method, and the copy in TCRdb shows in-frame clones only, minus some. Of 90,000 to 150,000 clones detected, more than 75% appear once; the ten largest clones hold approximately 7.5%. The rearrangement joins TRBV13 to TRBJ2-7; D possibly corresponds to TRBD1 (7 bases). The sequenced sample was peripheral blood, obtained on day 0 of AZD1222 vaccination. The clonotype originates from an adult in good health. The CDR3 nucleotides read TGTGCCAGCAGCCTCAGGGGGGTCTACGAGCAGTACTTC. It yields the protein CASSLRGVYEQYF.